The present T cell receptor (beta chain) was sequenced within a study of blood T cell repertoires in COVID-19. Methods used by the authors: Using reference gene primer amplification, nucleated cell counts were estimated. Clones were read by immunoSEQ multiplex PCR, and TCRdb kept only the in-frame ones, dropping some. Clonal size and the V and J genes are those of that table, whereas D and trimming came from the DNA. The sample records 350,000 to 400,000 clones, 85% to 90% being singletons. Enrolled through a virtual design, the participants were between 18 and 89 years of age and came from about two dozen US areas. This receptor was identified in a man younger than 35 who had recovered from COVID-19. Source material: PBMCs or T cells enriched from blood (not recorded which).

CDR3 residues: CASSYAGTSGRYEQYF. CDR3 nucleotides: TGTGCCAGCAGTTACGCCGGGACTAGCGGGAGATACGAGCAGTACTTC. The chain couples TRBV6-2 or TRBV6-3 to TRBJ2-7; 14 bases align to TRBD2. The V segment lost 2 bases and the J segment 4 bases; nucleotides outside the gene matches: 4. This CDR3 contains 16 residues. The germline gives CDR1 MNHEY, CDR2 SVGEGT.